This entry lists 7 T cell receptor beta chains sequenced from one sample in a study of cytomegalovirus exposure and HLA in healthy donors. Primers for the PCR totalled 60 Vbeta and 13 Jbeta. This table comes from immunoSEQ multiplex PCR, and its TCRdb copy is limited to in-frame clones, with some not included. The sample contains some 120,000 clones, about 59% of which appear only once. The source material was PBMCs. These receptors originate from a woman aged 40 to 50 in good health and CMV-seropositive.

V is TRBV9 and J is TRBJ2-3, with D perhaps TRBD2 (6 bases). The germline V gene has CDR1 SGDLS and CDR2 YYNGEE. This CDR3 region has 15 residues. V was shortened by 0 bases and J by 3 bases, with 11 bases between the two germline ends. The CDR3 DNA follows: TGTGCCAGCAGCGTAGGTGGGAGGAGTACAGATACGCAGTATTTT. Protein product: CASSVGGRSTDTQYF.

This clone was recorded only once. This chain's CDR3 is CASMARGNTGELFF. The CDR3, as DNA: TGTGCCAGCATGGCGCGGGGGAACACCGGGGAGCTGTTTTTT. The gene calls are TRBV27 and TRBJ2-2; D possibly corresponds to TRBD2 (6 bases). V was cut by 7 bases and J by 1 base, with 10 bases left in between. The CDR3 runs to 14 residues. The germline gives CDR1 MNHEY, CDR2 SMNVEV (reference sequence).

CDR3 sequence (DNA): TGTGCCAGCAGCTTCAACTCCGGGACTAGCAGGCTAGAGCAGTTCTTC. Translating it yields CASSFNSGTSRLEQFF. V is TRBV7-9 and J is TRBJ2-1; 9 bases match TRBD2. V was clipped by 3 bases and J by 10 bases; unmatched bases: 13. The CDR3 totals 16 residues. Germline V CDR1 and CDR2: SEHNR, FQNEAQ (reference sequence).

The V and J genes are TRBV19 and TRBJ2-3; 15 nucleotides match TRBD2. CDR3 size: 18 residues. With 7 bases clipped from V and 2 bases from J, the junction kept 10 bases outside the gene matches. Germline V gene sequence: CDR1 LNHDA, CDR2 SQIVND (reference sequence). The CDR3 DNA follows: TGTGCCAGTACCCTGGGGACTAGCGGGAGGTGGCCCACAGATACGCAGTATTTT. This translates into CASTLGTSGRWPTDTQYF.

This clone was detected once. V gene TRBV4-1 combines with J gene TRBJ1-3, with 8 positions matching TRBD1. The ends lost 3 bases at V and 7 bases at J; junction bases unmatched: 8. The V gene's germline CDR1 is MGHRA and CDR2 YSYEKL. The CDR3 runs to 15 residues. Written as DNA, the CDR3 is TGCGCCAGCAGCCAGATATCGGACAGGGCTAACACCATATATTTT. Residues: CASSQISDRANTIYF.

The chain combines TRBV19 with TRBJ1-2; D is possibly TRBD1 (5 bases). The CDR3 covers 16 residues. Germline values: CDR1 LNHDA, CDR2 SQIVND (reference sequence). The germline V and J ends were trimmed by 5 bases and 6 bases, with 22 bases remaining between them. The chain's CDR3 is CASSPKYVARVDGYTF. The CDR3 DNA reads TGTGCCAGTAGTCCAAAGTATGTGGCCAGGGTAGATGGCTACACCTTC. The whole variable domain, filled in from reference TRBV19 and TRBJ1-2, reads DGGITQSPKYLFRKEGQNVTLSCEQNLNHDAMYWYRQDPGQGLRLIYYSQIVNDFQKGDIAEGYSVSREKKESFPLTVTSAQKNPTAFYLCASSPKYVARVDGYTFGSGTRLTVV.

V and J are TRBV28 and TRBJ2-6; 8 positions match TRBD1. Trimming took 7 bases from V and 4 from J; bases not matched to a gene: 6. CDR1 MDHEN and CDR2 SYDVKM come from the germline V gene. This CDR3 spans 15 amino acids. In DNA, the CDR3 is TGTGCCAGCACCCTGAGACAGGGGGGGGCCAACGTCCTGACTTTC. Translating gives CASTLRQGGANVLTF.